This entry lists 11 T cell receptor beta chains sequenced from one sample in a study of T cell responses to AZD1222 COVID-19 vaccine. Data came from immunoSEQ multiplex PCR; TCRdb stores just in-frame clones and leaves some out. The table shows around 120,000 clones, with around nine tenths occurring only once. Sequenced here: peripheral blood, sampled 28 days after the second AZD1222 dose. Source of these receptors: an adult who received the AZD1222 COVID-19 vaccine.

The chain has TRBV19 and TRBJ1-2; 9 bases align to TRBD1. CDR1 and CDR2 from the germline V gene are LNHDA and SQIVND (reference sequence). Trimming took 5 bases from V and 5 from J; bases not matched to a gene: 6. The CDR3 extends over 14 amino acids. In nucleotides, the CDR3 is TGTGCCAGTAGTTTATGGGACAGGGTGTATGGCTACACCTTC. Translating gives CASSLWDRVYGYTF.

This chain connects TRBV3-1 (or the pseudogene TRBV3-2) to TRBJ2-5, with 15 bases fitting TRBD2. CDR1 is LGHDT, CDR2 YNNKEL, per germline (reference sequence). The V segment lost 4 bases and the J segment 7 bases; nucleotides outside the gene matches: 1. This CDR3 has 14 residues. CDR3 nucleotide sequence: TGTGCCAGCAGCCCGGGACTAGCGGGGGGGACCCAGTACTTC. Residues: CASSPGLAGGTQYF.

The chain combines TRBV28 with TRBJ1-6; D gene ambiguous. Deletions cut 8 bases from V and 0 bases from J, with 14 bases between. Germline V gene data show CDR1 as MDHEN and CDR2 as SYDVKM. This CDR3 has 16 amino acids. The CDR3 spells CASSLGASSYNSPLHF. The DNA for the CDR3 is TGTGCCAGCTCACTGGGCGCCAGCTCCTATAATTCACCCCTCCACTTT.

V usage is TRBV6-2 or TRBV6-3 and J usage is TRBJ2-6, with unresolved D. Germline values: CDR1 MNHEY, CDR2 SVGEGT. The germline V and J ends were trimmed by 2 bases and 4 bases, with 9 bases remaining between them. The CDR3 runs 15 residues. CDR3 bases: TGTGCCAGCAGTTACCCGAAATCAGGGGCCAACGTCCTGACTTTC. This sequence encodes CASSYPKSGANVLTF.

The chain carries TRBV5-1 and TRBJ1-1; no reliable D call. The CDR3 has 14 residues. Per the germline V gene, CDR1 is SGHRS and CDR2 is YFSETQ. Trimming took 5 bases from V and 1 from J, leaving 12 bases between them. The CDR3 bases are TGCGCCAGCAGGAGAGTTACGGGGAACACTGAAGCTTTCTTT. The encoded protein is CASRRVTGNTEAFF. The full variable domain, completed using reference TRBV5-1 and TRBJ1-1, is KAGVTQTPRYLIKTRGQQVTLSCSPISGHRSVSWYQQTPGQGLQFLFEYFSETQRNKGNFPGRFSGRQFSNSRSEMNVSTLELGDSALYLCASRRVTGNTEAFFGQGTRLTVV.

The chain has TRBV7-9 and TRBJ1-5; no clear D gene. The CDR3 consists of 12 residues. V was cut by 5 bases and J by 9 bases, with 11 bases left in between. Germline lookup yields CDR1 SEHNR and CDR2 FQNEAQ (reference sequence). Written as DNA, the CDR3 is TGTGCCAGCAGCACCGGCCGGTCGCCCCAGCATTTT. Protein sequence: CASSTGRSPQHF.

The V call is TRBV29-1, the J call TRBJ1-4, with D unresolved. V was pared by 7 bases and J by 4 bases, with 10 bases between. This CDR3 comprises 12 residues. Germline values: CDR1 SQVTM, CDR2 ANQGSEA. The CDR3 DNA reads as TGCAGCGGAAGTGAGGGTAATGAAAAACTGTTTTTT. This sequence encodes CSGSEGNEKLFF.

The chain has TRBV2 and TRBJ1-5, with 10 bases aligning to TRBD1. The germline CDR1 and CDR2 sequences are SNHLY and FYNNEI. V lost 8 bases to trimming and J lost 4 bases; unmatched junction nucleotides: 8. The CDR3 has 15 amino acids. Here the CDR3 DNA reads TGTGCCAGCGTATACGACAGGGGGCGAAATCAGCCCCAGCATTTT. Protein: CASVYDRGRNQPQHF. Combining the CDR3 with reference TRBV2 and TRBJ1-5 gives the whole variable domain EPEVTQTPSHQVTQMGQEVILRCVPISNHLYFYWYRQILGQKVEFLVSFYNNEISEKSEIFDDQFSVERPDGSNFTLKIRSTKLEDSAMYFCASVYDRGRNQPQHFGDGTRLSIL.

This chain uses TRBV5-6 with TRBJ2-7; D is undetermined. The V and J ends lost 1 base and 5 bases respectively, with 10 bases between them. There are 13 residues in the CDR3. Germline CDR1 is SGHDT and CDR2 is YYEEEE. The CDR3 DNA sequence: TGTGCCAGCAGCTTGATGGTCCGCCACGAGCAGTACTTC. This gives the protein CASSLMVRHEQYF.

The chain is built from TRBV12-5 and TRBJ2-7, with D possibly being TRBD1 (5 bases). V gave up 0 bases and J gave up 6 bases, with 12 bases separating them. Germline CDR1 reads LGHNT; CDR2 reads FRNRAP. The CDR3 spans 14 residues. The CDR3 nucleotides are TGTGCTAGTGGTTTGGTACCTCAGGGTGGCGAGCAGTACTTC. Its protein is CASGLVPQGGEQYF.

V gene TRBV6-4 combines with J gene TRBJ2-5; 9 positions match TRBD2. Germline V lookup: CDR1 MRHNA, CDR2 SNTAGT. The CDR3 contains 15 residues. V shed 4 bases, J shed 2 bases, and the junction held 5 bases outside the gene matches. The CDR3 reads CASSVLAGAQETQYF. Written as DNA, the CDR3 is TGTGCCAGCAGTGTTTTAGCGGGGGCACAAGAGACCCAGTACTTC.